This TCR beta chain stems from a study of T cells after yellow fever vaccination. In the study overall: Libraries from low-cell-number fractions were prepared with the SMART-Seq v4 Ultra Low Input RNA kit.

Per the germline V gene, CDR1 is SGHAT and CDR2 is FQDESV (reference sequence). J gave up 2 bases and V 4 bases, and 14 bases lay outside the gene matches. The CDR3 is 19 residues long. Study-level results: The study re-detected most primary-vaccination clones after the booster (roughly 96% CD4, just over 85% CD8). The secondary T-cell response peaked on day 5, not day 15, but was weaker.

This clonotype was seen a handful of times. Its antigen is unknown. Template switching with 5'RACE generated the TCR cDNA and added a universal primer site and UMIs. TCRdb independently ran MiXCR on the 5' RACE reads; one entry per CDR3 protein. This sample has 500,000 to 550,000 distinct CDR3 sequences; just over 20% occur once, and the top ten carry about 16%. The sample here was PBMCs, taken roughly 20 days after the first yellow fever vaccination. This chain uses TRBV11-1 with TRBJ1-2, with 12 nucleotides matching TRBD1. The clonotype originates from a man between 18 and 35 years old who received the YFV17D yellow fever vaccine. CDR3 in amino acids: CASSYSGRDRGRGNYGYTF. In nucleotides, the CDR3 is TGTGCCAGCAGCTATTCTGGACGGGACAGGGGGCGCGGCAACTATGGCTACACCTTC.